This TCR beta chain is from a study of blood T cell repertoires in COVID-19. On the study more broadly: Samples representing acute and convalescent COVID-19 were sourced from the United States, Italy and Spain. T cells, B-cell-depleted T cells, or PBMCs supplied cDNA or gDNA.

The CDR3 has 13 amino acids. Trimming took 0 bases from V and 6 from J, leaving 8 bases between them. In germline, CDR1 is LGHNA, CDR2 YSLEER. Authors' processing steps: Reference gene primers were amplified, and this amplification served to estimate nucleated cell counts. Sequencing used immunoSEQ multiplex PCR; TCRdb keeps in-frame clones, though not all of them. V and J calls and clone size are as listed in that table; D and trimming were resolved from the DNA. The sample has over 10,000 clones, about 88% seen once. The chain is built from TRBV4-3 and TRBJ1-2; D is unclear. The sample consisted of peripheral blood. This clonotype originated in a human donor in a cohort sampled during active COVID-19. CDR3 residues: CASSQDQVNGYTF. The CDR3 DNA follows: TGCGCCAGCAGCCAAGATCAGGTGAATGGCTACACCTTC.